Listed below are T cell receptor beta chains from one sample, sequenced in a study of blood T cell repertoires in COVID-19. Repertoires were generated with immunoSEQ multiplex PCR, while TCRdb's copy carries only in-frame clones and drops some. The table has 220,000 or so clones, around 90% seen once; the top ten hold about 15%. The sequenced sample consisted of PBMCs or T cells enriched from blood (not recorded which). These receptors originate from a man aged 25-45 years who had been exposed to COVID-19. Each CDR3 is given with its conserved first and last residue. Each record gives: V gene, D gene, J gene, clone size, CDR3 DNA, CDR3 protein. D genes are given only for firm matches. Clone size appears in some rows only: once, few, many, or a class for an expanded clone.

V gene: TRBV7-3
D gene: TRBD1
J gene: TRBJ2-1
clone size: once
CDR3 DNA: TGTGCCAGCAGCCCCGACAGGGGGTACTACAATGAGCAGTTCTTC
CDR3 protein: CASSPDRGYYNEQFF

V gene: TRBV4-2
D gene: .
J gene: TRBJ1-5
clone size: .
CDR3 DNA: TGTGCCAGCAGCCTACAGGGTTCGCAGCCCCAGCATTTT
CDR3 protein: CASSLQGSQPQHF

V gene: TRBV19
D gene: TRBD1
J gene: TRBJ2-3
clone size: .
CDR3 DNA: TGTGCCAGTAGTTTTGGACAGGGAGGCACAGATACGCAGTATTTT
CDR3 protein: CASSFGQGGTDTQYF

V gene: TRBV29-1
D gene: TRBD2
J gene: TRBJ2-1
clone size: .
CDR3 DNA: TGCAGCGTCGCGCCGGGGGGAAATGAGCAGTTCTTC
CDR3 protein: CSVAPGGNEQFF

V gene: TRBV6-1
D gene: .
J gene: TRBJ1-5
clone size: .
CDR3 DNA: TGTGCCAGCAGTGAACTGATAGGGGCTACCCATAGCAATCAGCCCCAGCATTTT
CDR3 protein: CASSELIGATHSNQPQHF

V gene: TRBV11-1
D gene: TRBD1
J gene: TRBJ2-5
clone size: .
CDR3 DNA: TGTGCCAGCAGCGGACAGGCCTACCAAGAGACCCAGTACTTC
CDR3 protein: CASSGQAYQETQYF

V gene: TRBV12-3/TRBV12-4
D gene: .
J gene: TRBJ1-3
clone size: .
CDR3 DNA: TGTGCCAGCAGTTTAGCGCAGGGCGGCACCATATATTTT
CDR3 protein: CASSLAQGGTIYF

V gene: TRBV10-3
D gene: TRBD1
J gene: TRBJ1-5
clone size: many
CDR3 DNA: TGTGCCATCAGGGGACAGGCCAATCAGCCCCAGCATTTT
CDR3 protein: CAIRGQANQPQHF

V gene: TRBV24-1
D gene: .
J gene: TRBJ1-1
clone size: .
CDR3 DNA: TGTGCCACCAGTGATTGGGCTGGCACTGAAGCTTTCTTT
CDR3 protein: CATSDWAGTEAFF

V gene: TRBV30
D gene: .
J gene: TRBJ1-5
clone size: .
CDR3 DNA: TGTGCCTGGAGTGCAACGGGGGGCAATCAGCCCCAGCATTTT
CDR3 protein: CAWSATGGNQPQHF

V gene: TRBV11-2
D gene: TRBD1
J gene: TRBJ1-1
clone size: .
CDR3 DNA: TGTGCCAGCAGCTTGCGGGACAGGGACACTGAAGCTTTCTTT
CDR3 protein: CASSLRDRDTEAFF

V gene: TRBV23-1
D gene: .
J gene: TRBJ1-4
clone size: .
CDR3 DNA: TGCGCCAAAAGGGGAATTATTAATGAAAAACTGTTTTTT
CDR3 protein: CAKRGIINEKLFF

V gene: TRBV20-1
D gene: .
J gene: TRBJ2-7
clone size: once
CDR3 DNA: TGCAGTGCTAGGCGGGGCTACGAGCAGTACTTC
CDR3 protein: CSARRGYEQYF

V gene: TRBV4-1
D gene: TRBD2
J gene: TRBJ2-1
clone size: .
CDR3 DNA: TGCGCCAGCAGCCAAGATTGGCGGGGGGGAGCTGAGCAGTTCTTC
CDR3 protein: CASSQDWRGGAEQFF

V gene: TRBV6-2/TRBV6-3
D gene: .
J gene: TRBJ2-7
clone size: .
CDR3 DNA: TGTGCCAGCAGTAATTACCGGGACTCAACCTACGAGCAGTACTTC
CDR3 protein: CASSNYRDSTYEQYF

V gene: TRBV5-1
D gene: TRBD1
J gene: TRBJ2-7
clone size: .
CDR3 DNA: TGCGCCAGCAGCTTCCGGGACAGGGGCAGTACCTACGAGCAGTACTTC
CDR3 protein: CASSFRDRGSTYEQYF

V gene: TRBV4-3
D gene: .
J gene: TRBJ2-2
clone size: .
CDR3 DNA: TGCGCCAGCAGCCAAGATCGCCGCGAGAAGACGGGGGGCCTTGGGGAGCTGTTTTTT
CDR3 protein: CASSQDRREKTGGLGELFF

V gene: TRBV7-9
D gene: .
J gene: TRBJ1-3
clone size: .
CDR3 DNA: TGTGCCAGCAGCCTCGGACAAGGCTCTGGAAACACCATATATTTT
CDR3 protein: CASSLGQGSGNTIYF

V gene: TRBV7-2
D gene: .
J gene: TRBJ1-2
clone size: .
CDR3 DNA: TGTGCCAGCAGTTACGACAACCCCTATGGCTACACCTTC
CDR3 protein: CASSYDNPYGYTF

V gene: TRBV6-4
D gene: .
J gene: TRBJ2-3
clone size: once
CDR3 DNA: TGTGCCAGCAGTGAGGGAATAGGGGCAGATACGCAGTATTTT
CDR3 protein: CASSEGIGADTQYF

V gene: TRBV11-1
D gene: TRBD1
J gene: TRBJ1-2
clone size: once
CDR3 DNA: TGTGCCAGCAGCTTGGGACAGGGGGCAGCCTATGGCTACACCTTC
CDR3 protein: CASSLGQGAAYGYTF

V gene: TRBV7-8
D gene: TRBD2
J gene: TRBJ2-2
clone size: .
CDR3 DNA: TGTGCCAGCAGCTTAGGTTCGCGGGGGTTAAGGGAGCTGTTTTTT
CDR3 protein: CASSLGSRGLRELFF

V gene: TRBV6-2/TRBV6-3
D gene: .
J gene: TRBJ1-2
clone size: .
CDR3 DNA: TGTGCCAGCAGCATGACTCTTAGAGAGGGCTACACCTTC
CDR3 protein: CASSMTLREGYTF

V gene: TRBV13
D gene: TRBD1
J gene: TRBJ2-5
clone size: .
CDR3 DNA: TGTGCCAGCAGCTCGACAGGGCGGAAAGAAGAGACCCAGTACTTC
CDR3 protein: CASSSTGRKEETQYF

V gene: TRBV6-5
D gene: .
J gene: TRBJ2-7
clone size: few
CDR3 DNA: TGTGCCAGCAACCGAGGGAGGAGTGGCGAGCAGTACTTC
CDR3 protein: CASNRGRSGEQYF

V gene: TRBV5-1
D gene: .
J gene: TRBJ2-7
clone size: .
CDR3 DNA: TGCGCCAGCAGCTCTGACAGTTACGAGCAGTACTTC
CDR3 protein: CASSSDSYEQYF

V gene: TRBV7-2
D gene: .
J gene: TRBJ1-1
clone size: .
CDR3 DNA: TGTGCCAGCAGCCCGTATCGGGGATTGTCCACTGAAGCTTTCTTT
CDR3 protein: CASSPYRGLSTEAFF

V gene: TRBV28
D gene: TRBD1
J gene: TRBJ2-2
clone size: .
CDR3 DNA: TGTGCCAGCAGAAACCCATCGGGACAGGGTCGGACCGGGGAGCTGTTTTTT
CDR3 protein: CASRNPSGQGRTGELFF

V gene: TRBV5-3
D gene: .
J gene: TRBJ2-1
clone size: once
CDR3 DNA: TGTGCCAGAATGGACTCATACTACAATGAGCAGTTCTTC
CDR3 protein: CARMDSYYNEQFF

V gene: TRBV10-1
D gene: .
J gene: TRBJ1-6
clone size: .
CDR3 DNA: TGCGCCAGCAGTATTCCTCGGGGGTTGGGTTCACCCCTCCACTTT
CDR3 protein: CASSIPRGLGSPLHF

V gene: TRBV5-1
D gene: .
J gene: TRBJ1-1
clone size: .
CDR3 DNA: TGCGCCAGCAGCTTTAATACCAGGAACACTGAAGCTTTCTTT
CDR3 protein: CASSFNTRNTEAFF

V gene: TRBV5-4
D gene: TRBD2
J gene: TRBJ2-1
clone size: .
CDR3 DNA: TGTGCCTCACGAGCCGGGACTAGAACTGAGCAGTTCTTC
CDR3 protein: CASRAGTRTEQFF

V gene: TRBV5-1
D gene: .
J gene: TRBJ1-2
clone size: .
CDR3 DNA: TGCGCCAGCAGCTCAAGTAGTTCCAACTATGGCTACACCTTC
CDR3 protein: CASSSSSSNYGYTF

V gene: TRBV30
D gene: .
J gene: TRBJ1-2
clone size: few
CDR3 DNA: TGTGCCTGGGGAGTCGGGGTTGGCTACACCTTC
CDR3 protein: CAWGVGVGYTF

V gene: TRBV19
D gene: .
J gene: TRBJ1-4
clone size: .
CDR3 DNA: TGTGCCAGTAGTATAGAGGGCAGTGCAACTAATGAAAAACTGTTTTTT
CDR3 protein: CASSIEGSATNEKLFF

V gene: TRBV14
D gene: .
J gene: TRBJ2-5
clone size: .
CDR3 DNA: TGTGCCAGCAGCCAATCCTTAGTCGACTCTAGGGAGACCCAGTACTTC
CDR3 protein: CASSQSLVDSRETQYF

V gene: TRBV27
D gene: .
J gene: TRBJ1-1
clone size: .
CDR3 DNA: TGTGCCAGCAGTCCGGAGAGGGGGTCTACTGAAGCTTTCTTT
CDR3 protein: CASSPERGSTEAFF

V gene: TRBV6-2/TRBV6-3
D gene: .
J gene: TRBJ1-5
clone size: once
CDR3 DNA: TGTGCCAGCAGCTCGACAGGATCACAGCCCCAGCATTTT
CDR3 protein: CASSSTGSQPQHF

V gene: TRBV12-3/TRBV12-4
D gene: .
J gene: TRBJ1-2
clone size: .
CDR3 DNA: .
CDR3 protein: CASSSSYLGYTF

V gene: TRBV7-9
D gene: .
J gene: TRBJ1-3
clone size: .
CDR3 DNA: TGTGCCAGCAGCTTACTATTCAACACCATATATTTT
CDR3 protein: CASSLLFNTIYF

V gene: TRBV6-2/TRBV6-3
D gene: .
J gene: TRBJ2-7
clone size: .
CDR3 DNA: TGTGCCAGCAGTTTTCGTTCGCTAGCCGTCTACGAGCAGTACTTC
CDR3 protein: CASSFRSLAVYEQYF

V gene: TRBV5-1
D gene: TRBD2
J gene: TRBJ2-7
clone size: once
CDR3 DNA: TGCGCCAGCAGCTTTCGTTCGGGACTACCCTACGAGCAGTACTTC
CDR3 protein: CASSFRSGLPYEQYF

V gene: TRBV9
D gene: .
J gene: TRBJ1-3
clone size: .
CDR3 DNA: TGTGCCAGCACCCGGTTAAGAACGGACACCATATATTTT
CDR3 protein: CASTRLRTDTIYF

V gene: TRBV7-6
D gene: TRBD2
J gene: TRBJ2-3
clone size: .
CDR3 DNA: TGTGCCAGCAGCCGCCCGGCCTCGAGCGGGGGGGTTACTAGCACAGATACGCAGTATTTT
CDR3 protein: CASSRPASSGGVTSTDTQYF

V gene: TRBV7-9
D gene: .
J gene: TRBJ1-2
clone size: .
CDR3 DNA: TGTGCCAGCAGCTCCGACAGAAAAAACTATGGCTACACCTTC
CDR3 protein: CASSSDRKNYGYTF

V gene: TRBV3-1/TRBV3-2
D gene: .
J gene: TRBJ2-1
clone size: .
CDR3 DNA: TGTGCCAGCAGCCAAGTTTTGTCGAGCTCCTACAATGAGCAGTTCTTC
CDR3 protein: CASSQVLSSSYNEQFF

V gene: TRBV12-5
D gene: .
J gene: TRBJ1-2
clone size: .
CDR3 DNA: TGTGCTAGTGGTTTGGTAGGGAGGGACTATGGCTACACCTTC
CDR3 protein: CASGLVGRDYGYTF

V gene: TRBV11-3
D gene: TRBD1
J gene: TRBJ2-7
clone size: .
CDR3 DNA: TGTGCCAGCAGCCCGACCGGGACAGGCTACGAGCAGTACTTC
CDR3 protein: CASSPTGTGYEQYF

V gene: TRBV7-9
D gene: .
J gene: TRBJ1-5
clone size: .
CDR3 DNA: TGTGCCAGCAGCTTAGGTTACAGAGAAAATAGCAATCAGCCCCAGCATTTT
CDR3 protein: CASSLGYRENSNQPQHF

V gene: TRBV5-1
D gene: TRBD1
J gene: TRBJ1-3
clone size: .
CDR3 DNA: TGCGCCAGCAGCCCCGGACAGGGTCCTGGAAACACCATATATTTT
CDR3 protein: CASSPGQGPGNTIYF

V gene: TRBV7-9
D gene: TRBD1
J gene: TRBJ2-1
clone size: once
CDR3 DNA: TGTGCCACCTTCTTGGGACAGCTGTACAATGAGCAGTTCTTC
CDR3 protein: CATFLGQLYNEQFF

V gene: TRBV6-1
D gene: .
J gene: TRBJ2-3
clone size: .
CDR3 DNA: TGTGCCAGCAGTGAACAGCGAGGGTCAGATACGCAGTATTTT
CDR3 protein: CASSEQRGSDTQYF

V gene: TRBV4-3
D gene: .
J gene: TRBJ1-1
clone size: .
CDR3 DNA: TGCGCCAGCAGCCTAGCCATAGGAGGAACTGAAGCTTTCTTT
CDR3 protein: CASSLAIGGTEAFF